The rows below give T cell receptor beta chains drawn from one sample of a study of blood T cells in healthy people across ages. TCRdb reanalysed the 5' RACE reads using MiXCR and keeps one entry per CDR3 protein. Of about 1.1 million distinct CDR3 sequences listed, 35% to 40% are singletons. Specimen: blood. These receptors were collected from a man younger than 35 in good health. Each CDR3 is given with its conserved first and last residue. The D gene is left open where the match is weak. Not every row has a clone size; where given, it reads once, few, many or a size class.

TGTGCCACAGGGACAGGGGAAAATAGCAATCAGCCCCAGCATTTT,CATGTGENSNQPQHF,TRBJ1-5,TRBV27,.,TRBD1
TGTGCCACCAGTGATGCGCCTGTAGAGTACGAGCAGTACTTC,CATSDAPVEYEQYF,TRBJ2-7,TRBV24-1,.,.
TGTGCCATCAGTGACGAGGGGTTCTATGGCTACACCTTC,CAISDEGFYGYTF,TRBJ1-2,TRBV10-3,few,.
TGTGCCAGCAGCCTAGAAGGGTTACATCAGCCCCAGCATTTT,CASSLEGLHQPQHF,TRBJ1-5,TRBV7-9,few,.
TGTGCCAGCAGCCATTACAGGGTATTAGAAATCCCCTCTGGAAACACCATATATTTT,CASSHYRVLEIPSGNTIYF,TRBJ1-3,TRBV28,few,.
TGTGCCAGCAGCTTAAGGGGGGCGGGTTCGAGCAATGAGCAGTTCTTC,CASSLRGAGSSNEQFF,TRBJ2-1,TRBV7-3,.,.
TGTGCCAGCAGAAAGGATATCAATCAGCCCCAGCATTTT,CASRKDINQPQHF,TRBJ1-5,TRBV2,.,.
TGTGCTAAACGGACAGGGAGGGTAGAAAAACTGTTTTTT,CAKRTGRVEKLFF,TRBJ1-4,TRBV3-1,.,TRBD1
TGTGCCACCTCCTTGGGACGGAGGAACACTGAAGCTTTCTTT,CATSLGRRNTEAFF,TRBJ1-1,TRBV2,few,.
TGTGCCAGCAGTCGAAGGGACGGCTACAATGAGCAGTTCTTC,CASSRRDGYNEQFF,TRBJ2-1,TRBV6-5,few,.
TGCAGCGGTTCAGGACTAGGGGGAGATACGCAGTATTTT,CSGSGLGGDTQYF,TRBJ2-3,TRBV29-1,.,.
TGTGCCAGCAGCCCCGGGACGGCGGCTAATCAGCCCCAGCATTTT,CASSPGTAANQPQHF,TRBJ1-5,TRBV6-1,few,.
TGCAGTGCCGAAACAGGGTGGAAGAACACTGAAGCTTTCTTT,CSAETGWKNTEAFF,TRBJ1-1,TRBV20-1,.,.
TGTGCCAGCAGTGCCCGGACAGGCCTCATCCAGCCCCAGCATTTT,CASSARTGLIQPQHF,TRBJ1-5,TRBV27,.,TRBD1
TGTGCCAGCGATTCGGGAGGCGGTAACACCGGGGAGCTGTTTTTT,CASDSGGGNTGELFF,TRBJ2-2,TRBV2,.,TRBD2